This T cell receptor beta chain is drawn from a study of human T cells and chemical hapten exposure. Whole-study context: Patients, a majority of them female, were diagnosed with alopecia areata, totalis or universalis. The study's findings and limits: PT1 expanded TCR counts and patch test score correlated positively.

The study used a library that attached unique molecular identifiers to individual cDNA molecules. MiXCR, run by TCRdb on the RACE reads, gives a single entry per CDR3 protein. This table holds approximately 72,000 distinct CDR3 sequences, 11% found once. With 1 base removed from V and 1 base from J, the gap between germline ends came to 10 bases. Germline V lookup: CDR1 KGHSY, CDR2 FQNENV. The CDR3 has 15 amino acids. As for this clonotype: Its antigen is currently unknown.

Time point described: patch test 3, about 24 weeks after DPC sensitization. Specified treatment: therapeutic diphenylcyclopropenone sensitization with weekly scalp DPC. The source material was whole blood, sampled in connection with sensitization to the hapten diphenylcyclopropenone (DPC). This chain joins TRBV16 and TRBJ1-1, with D uncertain. This sequence was found in a woman aged 50 to 65 with alopecia areata. Some clones in this sample may be carry-over from other donors' samples. The CDR3 DNA reads TGTGCCAGCAGCCAATTTAGACGGAGGAACACTGAAGCTTTCTTT. Residues: CASSQFRRRNTEAFF.